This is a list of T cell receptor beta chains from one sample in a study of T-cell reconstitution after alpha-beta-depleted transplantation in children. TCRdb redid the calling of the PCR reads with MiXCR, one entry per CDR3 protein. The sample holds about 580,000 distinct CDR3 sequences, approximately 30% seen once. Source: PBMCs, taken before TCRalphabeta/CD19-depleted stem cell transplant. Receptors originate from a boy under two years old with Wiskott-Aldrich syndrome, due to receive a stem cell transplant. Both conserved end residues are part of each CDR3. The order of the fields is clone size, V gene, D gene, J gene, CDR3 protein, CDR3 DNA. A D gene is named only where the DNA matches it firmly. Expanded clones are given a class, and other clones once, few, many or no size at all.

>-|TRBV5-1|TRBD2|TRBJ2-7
CASSFTSGPTKQYF
TGCGCCAGCAGCTTTACTAGCGGACCTACGAAGCAGTACTTC
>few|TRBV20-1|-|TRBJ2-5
CSARGENYRAETQYF
TGCAGTGCTAGAGGAGAGAACTACCGGGCGGAGACCCAGTACTTC
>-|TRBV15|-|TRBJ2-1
CATSRDSYQVRFF
TGTGCCACCAGCAGAGATTCCTATCAGGTTCGGTTCTTC
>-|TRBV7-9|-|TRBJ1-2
CASSEKGQSTYGYTF
TGTGCCAGCAGCGAAAAAGGGCAGAGTACCTATGGCTACACCTTC
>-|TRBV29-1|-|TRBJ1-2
CSVSEAYGYTF
TGCAGCGTCTCGGAGGCTTATGGCTACACCTTC
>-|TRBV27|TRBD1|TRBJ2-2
CASSFISPRGIAGELFF
TGTGCCAGCAGTTTTATCTCCCCCAGGGGGATAGCCGGGGAGCTGTTTTTT
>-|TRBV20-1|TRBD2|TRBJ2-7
CSARARRREGIYEQYF
TGCAGTGCTAGAGCCAGGCGGCGGGAGGGCATCTACGAGCAGTACTTC
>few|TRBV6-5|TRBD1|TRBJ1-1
CASSYSGQGMTEAFF
TGTGCCAGCAGTTACTCGGGACAGGGTATGACTGAAGCTTTCTTT
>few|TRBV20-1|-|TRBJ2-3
CSARDNWKSTDTQYF
TGCAGTGCTAGAGATAACTGGAAAAGCACAGATACGCAGTATTTT
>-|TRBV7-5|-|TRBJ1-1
CISVPEALGPTEAFF
-
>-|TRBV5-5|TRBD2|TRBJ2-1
CASSLALAGGLSYNEQFF
TGTGCCAGCAGCTTGGCCCTAGCGGGAGGCCTATCCTACAATGAGCAGTTCTTC
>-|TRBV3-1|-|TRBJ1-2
CASSHLKGSSYGYTF
TGTGCCAGCAGCCATCTAAAGGGCAGTTCCTATGGCTACACCTTC
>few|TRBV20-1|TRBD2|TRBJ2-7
CSAPGTSPYEQYF
TGCAGTGCCCCCGGGACTAGTCCCTACGAGCAGTACTTC
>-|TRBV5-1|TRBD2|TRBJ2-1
CASSLGAGASYNEQFF
TGCGCCAGCAGCTTGGGGGCGGGAGCCTCCTACAATGAGCAGTTCTTC
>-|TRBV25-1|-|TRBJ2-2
CAKQNTGELFF
TGTGCCAAGCAGAACACCGGGGAGCTGTTTTTT
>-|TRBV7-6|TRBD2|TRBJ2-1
CASSPSGLAGSSYNEQFF
TGTGCCAGCAGCCCCTCAGGACTAGCGGGATCCTCCTACAATGAGCAGTTCTTC
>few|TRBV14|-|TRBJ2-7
CASPPDTALSSSYEQYF
TGTGCCAGCCCGCCGGACACAGCTCTTTCTAGCTCCTACGAGCAGTACTTC
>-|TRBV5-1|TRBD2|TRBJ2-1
CASSLIVVGLAGINEQFF
TGCGCCAGCAGCCTAATCGTGGTAGGACTAGCGGGGATCAATGAGCAGTTCTTC
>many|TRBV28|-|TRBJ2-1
CASSFMPITYNEQFF
TGTGCCAGCAGTTTTATGCCAATTACCTACAATGAGCAGTTCTTC
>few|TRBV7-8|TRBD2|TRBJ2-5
CASSPTFSGSETQYF
TGTGCCAGCAGCCCCACCTTTAGCGGGAGTGAGACCCAGTACTTC
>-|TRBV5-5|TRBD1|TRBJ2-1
CASSVNHPGQGNEQFF
TGTGCCAGCAGCGTGAATCACCCGGGACAGGGCAATGAGCAGTTCTTC
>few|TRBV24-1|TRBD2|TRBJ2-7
CATSDLRSGSSYEQYF
TGTGCCACCAGTGATTTGCGTAGCGGGAGCTCCTACGAGCAGTACTTC
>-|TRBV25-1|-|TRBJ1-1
CASSERSGAFF
TGTGCCAGCAGTGAAAGATCGGGGGCTTTCTTT
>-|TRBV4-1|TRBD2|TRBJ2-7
CASSQRFPSGATYEQYF
TGCGCCAGCAGCCAAAGGTTTCCTAGCGGGGCGACCTACGAGCAGTACTTC
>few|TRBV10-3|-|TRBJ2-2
CAISPGPANTGELFF
TGTGCCATCAGCCCGGGCCCCGCGAACACCGGGGAGCTGTTTTTT
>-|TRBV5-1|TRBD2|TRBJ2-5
CASSLGLAGTQGETQYF
TGCGCCAGCAGCTTAGGACTAGCGGGAACCCAGGGAGAGACCCAGTACTTC
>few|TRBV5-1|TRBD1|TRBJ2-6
CASSWDRSSGANVLTF
TGCGCCAGCAGCTGGGACAGGAGCTCTGGGGCCAACGTCCTGACTTTC
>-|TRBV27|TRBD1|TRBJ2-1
CASSLAGQAYNEQFF
TGTGCCAGCAGTTTGGCGGGACAGGCCTACAATGAGCAGTTCTTC
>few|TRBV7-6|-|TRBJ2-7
CASSLQTGNHEQYF
TGTGCCAGCAGCCTACAGACAGGTAACCACGAGCAGTACTTC
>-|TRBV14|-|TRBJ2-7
CASSQEILPQSEQYF
TGTGCCAGCAGCCAAGAAATCTTACCGCAGTCCGAGCAGTACTTC
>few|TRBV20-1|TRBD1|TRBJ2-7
CSAPGQGNEQYF
TGCAGTGCACCGGGACAGGGGAACGAGCAGTACTTC
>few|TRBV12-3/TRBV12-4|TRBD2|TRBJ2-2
CASRPSGTSGTGELFF
TGTGCCAGCAGACCCTCCGGGACTAGCGGCACCGGGGAGCTGTTTTTT
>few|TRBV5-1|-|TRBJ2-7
CASSLGLGNSQTYEQYF
TGCGCCAGCAGCTTGGGGTTAGGGAACAGTCAAACCTACGAGCAGTACTTC
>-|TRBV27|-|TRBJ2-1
CASRRSGLNNEQFF
TGTGCCAGCAGACGGAGCGGACTTAACAATGAGCAGTTCTTC
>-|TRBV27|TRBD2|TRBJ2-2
CASSLMAGETGELFF
TGTGCCAGCAGTTTAATGGCGGGAGAAACCGGGGAGCTGTTTTTT
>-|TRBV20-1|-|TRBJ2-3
CSAEGRGTDTQYF
TGCAGTGCTGAAGGCAGGGGCACAGATACGCAGTATTTT
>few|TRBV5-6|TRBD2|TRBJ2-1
CASSLASSGGPAYNEQFF
TGTGCCAGCAGCTTGGCAAGTTCGGGAGGGCCAGCATACAATGAGCAGTTCTTC
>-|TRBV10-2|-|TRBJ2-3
CASSVGRDTQYF
TGCGCCAGCAGTGTAGGGCGCGATACGCAGTATTTT
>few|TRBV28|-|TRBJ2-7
CASSSLSYEQYF
TGTGCCAGCAGCAGTTTAAGCTACGAGCAGTACTTC
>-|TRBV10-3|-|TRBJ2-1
CAISDRSPGNEQFF
TGTGCCATCAGCGACAGGTCGCCGGGCAATGAGCAGTTCTTC
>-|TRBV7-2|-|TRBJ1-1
CASSSSGGTEAFF
TGTGCCAGCAGCTCCTCGGGGGGCACTGAAGCTTTCTTT
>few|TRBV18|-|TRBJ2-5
CASSPGVIETQYF
TGTGCCAGCTCACCCGGAGTAATTGAGACCCAGTACTTC
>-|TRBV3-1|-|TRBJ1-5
CASSHAGWNQPQHF
TGTGCCAGCAGCCATGCAGGGTGGAATCAGCCCCAGCATTTT
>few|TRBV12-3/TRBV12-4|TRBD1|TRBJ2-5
CASTFRGQRETQYF
TGTGCCAGCACCTTCAGGGGGCAGCGAGAGACCCAGTACTTC
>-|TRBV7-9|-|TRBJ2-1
CASSPRLGGGMASQFF
TGTGCCAGCAGCCCACGACTGGGCGGAGGAATGGCGTCGCAGTTCTTC
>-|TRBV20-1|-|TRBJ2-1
CSARDGLADWNEQFF
TGCAGTGCTAGAGACGGTTTAGCGGACTGGAATGAGCAGTTCTTC
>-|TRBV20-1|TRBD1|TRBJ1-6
CSARRTGQDSPLHF
TGCAGTGCTAGAAGGACAGGGCAGGATTCACCCCTCCACTTT
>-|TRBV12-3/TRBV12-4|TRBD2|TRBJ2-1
CASLTSGSIHEQFF
TGTGCCAGTTTAACTAGCGGGAGTATCCATGAGCAGTTCTTC
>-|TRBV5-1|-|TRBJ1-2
CASNAGNNYGYTF
TGCGCCAGCAACGCAGGGAACAACTATGGCTACACCTTC
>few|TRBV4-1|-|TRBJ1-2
CASSQDLARMYGYTF
TGCGCCAGCAGCCAAGATTTGGCCCGAATGTATGGCTACACCTTC
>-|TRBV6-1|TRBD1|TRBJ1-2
CASSLVKGQGHGYTF
TGTGCCAGCAGTCTAGTTAAAGGACAGGGCCATGGCTACACCTTC
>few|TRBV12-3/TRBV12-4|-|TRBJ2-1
CASSGLDFPTSYNEQFF
TGTGCCAGCAGTGGACTGGACTTCCCAACTTCCTACAATGAGCAGTTCTTC
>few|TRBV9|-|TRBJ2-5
CASSVDPDGGETQYF
TGTGCCAGCAGCGTAGATCCGGACGGCGGAGAGACCCAGTACTTC
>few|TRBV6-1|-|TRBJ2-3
CASSVGAGVTDTQYF
TGTGCCAGCAGTGTAGGAGCGGGCGTCACAGATACGCAGTATTTT
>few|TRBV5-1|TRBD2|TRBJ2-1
CASSLRASGIYNEQFF
TGCGCCAGCAGCTTGAGGGCTAGCGGGATCTACAATGAGCAGTTCTTC
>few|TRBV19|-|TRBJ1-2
CATQLTRGSRYTF
TGTGCCACGCAACTTACACGGGGATCGCGCTACACCTTC
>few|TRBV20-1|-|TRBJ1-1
CSASLLNTEAFF
TGCAGTGCTAGCCTATTGAACACTGAAGCTTTCTTT
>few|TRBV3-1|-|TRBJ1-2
CASSQFRVGGYTF
TGTGCCAGCAGCCAATTCCGGGTAGGAGGCTACACCTTC
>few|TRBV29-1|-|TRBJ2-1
CSVEKNLGFKEFF
TGCAGCGTTGAGAAGAATTTGGGGTTCAAGGAGTTCTTC
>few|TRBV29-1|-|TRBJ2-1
CSVEEPEFF
TGCAGCGTTGAAGAGCCGGAGTTCTTC